Listed below are T cell receptor beta chains from one sample, sequenced in a study of response to subunit inactivated influenza vaccine. Each CDR3 protein is one row after TCRdb ran MiXCR on the RT-PCR reads. The table records about 700,000 distinct CDR3 sequences, 15% to 17% of them present only once. Material: PBMCs from blood, obtained 11 to 12 days after vaccination. These receptors came from a man aged 50-59 years who received an inactivated influenza vaccine. Both conserved end residues are trimmed from each CDR3. The size of a clone is reported for some rows only, either as once, few or many, or as a class for expanded clones.

clone_size,v_call,cdr3_aa
-,TRBV7-9,ASSFIPGQGPYEQY
few,TRBV20-1,SARGQGELGEGRGDEQF
few,TRBV9,ASSGLRSNTGELF
-,TRBV28,ASKLQGGVEKLF
few,TRBV24-1,ATSDGRYGYT
many,TRBV7-9,ASSFAQGAGETQY
-,TRBV5-1,ASSSDPTDTQY
once,TRBV24-1,ATSAPSRTRTDTQY
few,TRBV2,ASKVDGSQGYEQY
-,TRBV4-3,ASSQPAGIGYT
-,TRBV28,ASSSWTRGIANYGYT
-,TRBV9,ASSVRTGGNSPLH
-,TRBV5-1,ASSLGEGEQF
many,TRBV29-1,SVEPLGDQETQY
-,TRBV11-1,ASSFQRQVTSGANVLT
few,TRBV15,ATSRDRLGNEQF
-,TRBV7-9,ASSHVGSGIMETQY
-,TRBV4-3,ASSHRMDTEAF
many,TRBV4-3,ASSQVSGNEQY
few,TRBV20-1,SASNRGRDNEQF
-,TRBV12-3/TRBV12-4,ASSLSGTGGAYTEAF
many,TRBV3-1,ASSPYGQPQH
-,TRBV5-1,ASSLDGRDEQY
-,TRBV5-6,ASSLVLSTQPKNIQY
-,TRBV7-2,ASSSGGAGRGYT
-,TRBV7-3,ASSWDGGTYNEQF
many,TRBV4-2,ASSQDAFGTSTDTQY
-,TRBV10-3,AIRDRIDNSGANVLT
few,TRBV6-2/TRBV6-3,ASSPFVTGELF
-,TRBV6-2/TRBV6-3,ASSYPTRATGELF
few,TRBV6-1,ASSVTGADTEAF
few,TRBV7-2,ASSVTGGSSGNTIY
-,TRBV7-9,ASSRGPGNTGELF
-,TRBV12-3/TRBV12-4,ASSIGTGSNEQF
few,TRBV10-3,AISGGVGRWNTEAF
few,TRBV5-1,ASSPGNEKLF
-,TRBV20-1,SAAVSAGPYNEQF
-,TRBV5-1,ASSSGQGMGYEQY
few,TRBV6-1,ASTGGSTEAF
few,TRBV5-1,ASSLMEGGVRRSRYNEQF
many,TRBV28,ASSLLGYEQY
few,TRBV2,ASRALAQETQY
-,TRBV20-1,SAPVGGRDQPQH
many,TRBV28,ASSPLTGMSEQY
-,TRBV7-9,ASSAGTGSSPLH
many,TRBV6-5,ASSSGTATYEQY
many,TRBV6-5,ASSWRKTYTGELF
few,TRBV6-1,ASRKLAVSNQPQH
-,TRBV10-3,AISESPSEQY
few,TRBV6-1,ASRSGTGGTGNTIY
-,TRBV2,ASREGTSLTYEQY
few,TRBV11-2,ASSLDRNRAHEQY
-,TRBV27,ASSFQGLQETQY
few,TRBV4-1,ASSPLTGGVETQY
-,TRBV29-1,SAGDRGSSEQY
-,TRBV12-3/TRBV12-4,ASNLAGVNNEQF
few,TRBV7-2,ASSPGQPYTDTQY
-,TRBV30,AWSHRDRGPDTQY
-,TRBV6-1,ASNRTGLYNEQF
-,TRBV11-2,ASSPGFEKLF